This is a list of T cell receptor beta chains from one sample in a study of T cells expressing NK-cell markers. No DNA is given; TCRdb re-called the 5' RACE reads and lists each CDR3 protein once. The sample features hundreds of thousands of distinct CDR3 sequences, with 5.2% in its top ten. Sequences were obtained from blood T cells: a sorted CD56 or NKG2C T cell subset, CD4+ or CD8+ T cells, or bulk PBMC T cells (not recorded which). The source of these receptors is a man between 18 and 69 years old in good health. Both conserved end residues are part of each CDR3. Each record gives: J gene, CDR3 length, V gene, CDR3 protein.

J: TRBJ1-2
length: 14
V: TRBV5-1
CDR3: CASSKGTDDYGYTF

J: TRBJ1-2
length: 14
V: TRBV12-3/TRBV12-4
CDR3: CANELKGGNYGYTF

J: TRBJ2-2
length: 15
V: TRBV27
CDR3: CASSPQSTFPGELFF

J: TRBJ2-7
length: 17
V: TRBV6-1
CDR3: CASSERTGGLAMYEQYF

J: TRBJ2-2
length: 14
V: TRBV20-1
CDR3: CSARLLAGSGELFF

J: TRBJ2-1
length: 12
V: TRBV20-1
CDR3: CRAWGSYNEQFF

J: TRBJ2-7
length: 13
V: TRBV20-1
CDR3: CSAGSTGPYEQYF

J: TRBJ2-5
length: 15
V: TRBV7-2
CDR3: CASSLSASQWETQYF

J: TRBJ2-3
length: 16
V: TRBV6-1
CDR3: CASSEDQGHSTDTQYF

J: TRBJ2-5
length: 15
V: TRBV4-2
CDR3: CASSQEWGGKETQYF

J: TRBJ1-1
length: 13
V: TRBV11-2
CDR3: CASSSGVDTEAFF

J: TRBJ2-2
length: 16
V: TRBV2
CDR3: CASSDGQGGKTGELFF

J: TRBJ1-2
length: 14
V: TRBV29-1
CDR3: CSALDRTHNYGYTF

J: TRBJ2-3
length: 16
V: TRBV5-1
CDR3: CASSPQRVLHEATQYF

J: TRBJ1-2
length: 15
V: TRBV6-1
CDR3: CASSRGQGENYGYTF

J: TRBJ2-3
length: 15
V: TRBV5-1
CDR3: CASSLAGESFDTQYF

J: TRBJ2-7
length: 15
V: TRBV6-5
CDR3: CASSYSTGSPYEQYF

J: TRBJ2-1
length: 15
V: TRBV20-1
CDR3: CSARVLLQSYNEQFF

J: TRBJ2-3
length: 15
V: TRBV5-6
CDR3: CASSWTGRRTDTQYF

J: TRBJ2-3
length: 13
V: TRBV5-8
CDR3: CASRRLATDTQYF

J: TRBJ2-5
length: 15
V: TRBV5-1
CDR3: CASGQLAGGKETQYF

J: TRBJ1-3
length: 14
V: TRBV6-2/TRBV6-3
CDR3: CASKDGISGNTIYF

J: TRBJ2-2
length: 15
V: TRBV5-1
CDR3: CASRTGQGDTGELFF